This T cell receptor beta chain was captured by sequencing in a study of cytomegalovirus exposure and HLA in healthy donors. Study summary: When just under 400 donors were genotyped, about 80% of them were found to fall in the Caucasian-associated ancestry cluster. Study-wide findings and caveats: Most of the TCR beta V segments (in an earlier analysis) were productive either about 90% or about 30% of the time. TCR association rates varied by HLA locus in a later analysis, with DRB1 highest and HLA-C lowest.

Of note for this clone: Antigen specificity is unknown.

This CDR3 comprises 18 residues. Germline V gene data show CDR1 as SGHAT and CDR2 as FQNNGV. V was pared by 5 bases and J by 2 bases, with 24 bases between. Primers: 60 Vbeta forward and 13 Jbeta reverse. Assay used: immunoSEQ multiplex PCR; TCRdb lists only in-frame clones, some missing. The sample includes some 120,000 clones, about 81% of them seen just once. Material: PBMCs. The chain combines TRBV11-2 with TRBJ1-2; D is unresolved. This TCR was recovered from a woman in her fifties or sixties in good health and CMV-seropositive. Written as DNA, the CDR3 is TGTGCCAGCAGCCCTGTTGTCAGCCAGGTCAACCTGAACTATGGCTACACCTTC. Translated, it gives CASSPVVSQVNLNYGYTF.